These 29 T cell receptor beta chains share one sample of origin, sequenced in a study of OX40 agonist ivuxolimab in advanced cancers. Generated by immunoSEQ multiplex PCR, the TCRdb table keeps only in-frame clones and is missing some. The top ten clones hold about 7.5% of a sample with approximately 47,000 clones, around nine tenths of them seen once. The source was CD4+ or CD8+ T cells sorted from blood, collected in a trial of the OX40 agonist ivuxolimab. Receptors originate from an adult with an advanced solid tumor such as melanoma, head and neck, liver or kidney cancer.

The chain recombines TRBV9 with TRBJ1-3; D ambiguous. Trimming cost V 2 bases and J 5 bases, with 5 bases left between them. The length of the CDR3 is 12 residues. Germline-derived CDR1 and CDR2 are SGDLS and YYNGEE. The CDR3: CASSVDRNTIYF. The CDR3 DNA reads TGTGCCAGCAGCGTGGACCGAAACACCATATATTTT.

The V call is TRBV6-1, the J call TRBJ2-6; D is perhaps TRBD1 (5 bases). Germline lookup yields CDR1 MNHNS and CDR2 SASEGT. The CDR3 has 14 amino acids. V dropped 4 bases and J dropped 9 bases, with 13 bases sitting between them. The CDR3 protein is CASSVRGTDNVLTF. In nucleotides, the CDR3 is TGTGCCAGCAGTGTTAGGGGAACTGACAACGTCCTGACTTTC.

The J gene is TRBJ1-5, the V gene TRBV6-5, with D unclear. Germline values: CDR1 MNHEY, CDR2 SVGAGI. CDR3 length equals 15 residues. The V end lost 2 bases, the J end lost 0 bases, and 8 bases lay between the germline ends. In DNA, the CDR3 is TGTGCCAGCAGTTACGCGGGGTATAGCAATCAGCCCCAGCATTTT. Amino acids: CASSYAGYSNQPQHF.

The rearrangement links TRBV6-5 to TRBJ2-5; no firm D call. The CDR3 is 13 residues long. In germline, CDR1 is MNHEY, CDR2 SVGAGI. Trimming stripped 0 bases from V and 7 bases from J, with 9 bases between. The CDR3 bases are TGTGCCAGCAGTTACTCCCAGCTGGGGACCCAGTACTTC. As protein: CASSYSQLGTQYF.

The V call is TRBV29-1, the J call TRBJ1-1; D is unresolved. Deletions cut 1 base from V and 6 bases from J, with 9 bases between. Per germline, CDR1 SQVTM and CDR2 ANQGSEA. This CDR3 spans 12 amino acids. The CDR3 nucleotides read TGCAGCGTTGAAGGTGGGAGACCTGAAGCTTTCTTT. It encodes CSVEGGRPEAFF.

The chain carries TRBV5-6 and TRBJ1-6, with D possibly being TRBD1 (5 bases). The CDR3 spans 15 residues. CDR1 and CDR2 from the germline V gene are SGHDT and YYEEEE. Trimming cost V 2 bases and J 10 bases, with 16 bases left between them. The CDR3 region has the DNA TGTGCCAGCAGCTTATACGGTGGCGGGGGATCACCCCTCCACTTT. This codes for CASSLYGGGGSPLHF.

The chain combines TRBV2 with TRBJ2-3; D possibly corresponds to TRBD1 (6 bases). The CDR3 length is 13 residues. Germline V lookup: CDR1 SNHLY, CDR2 FYNNEI. Trimming took 5 bases from V and 5 from J, leaving 11 bases between them. CDR3 amino acids: CASSKGGKDTQYF. The CDR3 nucleotides read TGTGCCAGCAGTAAAGGGGGTAAAGATACGCAGTATTTT.

V and J are TRBV4-3 and TRBJ2-5, with 8 bases aligning to TRBD2. The CDR3 totals 17 residues. Losses at the gene ends were 0 bases for V and 2 bases for J; bases not matched to a gene: 8. CDR1 is LGHNA and CDR2 is YSLEER in the germline V gene. The CDR3 is CASSQDLASGPQETQYF. DNA for the CDR3: TGCGCCAGCAGCCAAGATCTGGCTAGCGGGCCTCAAGAGACCCAGTACTTC.

This chain connects TRBV4-1 to TRBJ2-7; 7 bases are a match to TRBD2. This CDR3 contains 14 residues. J was trimmed by 5 bases and V by 1 base; bases with no gene match: 5. Germline V gene data show CDR1 as MGHRA and CDR2 as YSYEKL. CDR3 loop: CASSQGTRGDEQYF. The CDR3 nucleotides are TGCGCCAGCAGCCAAGGGACTAGAGGGGACGAGCAGTACTTC.

The rearrangement joins TRBV13 to TRBJ2-7; D possibly corresponds to TRBD2 (6 bases). Germline lookup yields CDR1 PRHDT and CDR2 FYEKMQ (reference sequence). The V gene lost 1 base and the J gene lost 6 bases, with 10 bases spanning the gap. This CDR3 region has 13 residues. The DNA of the CDR3 is TGTGCCAGCAGCTTAGTCCGGCGGGGCGAGCAGTACTTC. Protein sequence: CASSLVRRGEQYF.

The chain has TRBV27 and TRBJ1-6; TRBD1 might be the D (5 bases). This CDR3 spans 14 amino acids. Trimming stripped 4 bases from V and 9 bases from J, with 13 bases between. Germline assignment: CDR1 MNHEY and CDR2 SMNVEV (reference sequence). CDR3: CASSSPGTGSPLHF. The CDR3 DNA reads as TGTGCCAGCAGTTCTCCCGGGACGGGTTCACCCCTCCACTTT.

J is TRBJ1-5 and V is TRBV10-3, with TRBD1 as a possible D gene (6 bases). The CDR3 has 16 residues. Per germline, CDR1 ENHRY and CDR2 SYGVKD. V gave up 0 bases and J gave up 1 base, with 10 bases separating them. The CDR3 loop reads CAISESLGGSNQPQHF. The CDR3 DNA is TGTGCCATCAGTGAGTCCTTAGGGGGGAGCAATCAGCCCCAGCATTTT.

The V gene is TRBV5-1, the J gene TRBJ1-1; tentatively, D is TRBD1 (5 bases). The length of the CDR3 is 16 residues. Trimming stripped 4 bases from V and 4 bases from J, with 20 bases between. CDR1 and CDR2 (germline): SGHRS, YFSETQ. CDR3 in DNA: TGCGCCAGCAGCCCAACGATTGGGGGACTAGGCACTGAAGCTTTCTTT. It specifies CASSPTIGGLGTEAFF.

The CDR3: CASRAPTGHYGYTF. In nucleotides, the CDR3 is TGTGCCAGTCGGGCCCCCACAGGGCACTATGGCTACACCTTC. The chain couples TRBV19 to TRBJ1-2; perhaps TRBD1 as D (6 bases). The V end was cut by 8 bases, the J end by 3 bases, with 16 bases between. CDR1 is LNHDA and CDR2 is SQIVND in the germline V gene (reference sequence). The CDR3 length is 14 residues.

The genes are TRBV6-5 and TRBJ1-5; D not certain. The germline CDR1 and CDR2 sequences are MNHEY and SVGAGI. The CDR3 is made up of 14 amino acids. V gave up 0 bases and J gave up 4 bases, with 7 bases separating them. CDR3 DNA sequence: TGTGCCAGCAGTTACTCCGAGGGAAATCAGCCCCAGCATTTT. Amino acids: CASSYSEGNQPQHF.

J is TRBJ2-7 and V is TRBV27, with 8 bases lining up with TRBD1. The CDR3 contains 15 residues. After removal of 4 bases from V and 3 bases from J, the junction contained 8 bases not matched to a gene. The germline V gene encodes CDR1 MNHEY and CDR2 SMNVEV (reference sequence). The CDR3 DNA is TGTGCCAGCAGTTCGCCGGGGACAGGACTCTACGAGCAGTACTTC. As protein: CASSSPGTGLYEQYF.

The chain employs TRBV19 and TRBJ2-3; the D is unclear. Trimming removed 7 bases from V and 2 bases from J, with 13 bases in between. Germline assignment: CDR1 LNHDA and CDR2 SQIVND (reference sequence). The CDR3 totals 14 residues. CDR3 loop: CASKLSAHTDTQYF. In nucleotides, the CDR3 is TGTGCCAGTAAACTGAGCGCACACACAGATACGCAGTATTTT.

The chain uses TRBV6-5 and TRBJ1-4, with 7 bases matching TRBD1. Germline loops: CDR1 MNHEY, CDR2 SVGAGI. The V segment lost 4 bases and the J segment 2 bases; nucleotides outside the gene matches: 1. CDR3 length: 14 amino acids. CDR3 sequence (DNA): TGTGCCAGCAGTTTACAGGGGACTAATGAAAAACTGTTTTTT. Encoded protein: CASSLQGTNEKLFF.

This rearrangement joins TRBV6-1 to TRBJ2-3, with no clear D. Trimming removed 3 bases from V and 4 bases from J, with 8 bases in between. The CDR3 runs to 13 residues. Germline CDR1 MNHNS, CDR2 SASEGT. The CDR3 bases are TGTGCCAGCAGTGAGGGTGTTTCAGATACGCAGTATTTT. It encodes CASSEGVSDTQYF.

This chain connects TRBV6-6 to TRBJ2-7; 7 bases are shared with TRBD2. V shed 0 bases, J shed 0 bases, and the junction held 2 bases outside the gene matches. This CDR3 has 15 residues. The germline V gene has CDR1 MNHNY and CDR2 SVGAGI (reference sequence). This chain's CDR3 is CASSYSPGGSYEQYF. CDR3 DNA: TGTGCCAGCAGTTACTCCCCGGGGGGCTCCTACGAGCAGTACTTC.

The V gene is TRBV29-1, the J gene TRBJ1-1; D ambiguous. V lost 3 bases and J 2 bases, leaving 1 base between the germline ends. The CDR3 sequence is 10 residues long. Germline CDR1 SQVTM, CDR2 ANQGSEA. The CDR3, as DNA: TGCAGCGTTGATAACACTGAAGCTTTCTTT. This codes for CSVDNTEAFF.

In DNA, the CDR3 is TGTGCCAGCAGTAAAGACGGACTGTCAACAGAGACCCAGTACTTC. Amino acids: CASSKDGLSTETQYF. The chain carries TRBV2 and TRBJ2-5; D is perhaps TRBD2 (5 bases). The CDR3 has 15 amino acids. Deletions cut 5 bases from V and 4 bases from J, with 17 bases between. Germline CDR1 and CDR2: SNHLY and FYNNEI.

The chain employs TRBV9 and TRBJ1-1; D ambiguous. V lost 6 bases and J 4 bases, leaving 16 bases between the germline ends. Germline V gene sequence: CDR1 SGDLS, CDR2 YYNGEE. The length of the CDR3 is 14 residues. CDR3 region: CASNNGHVGTEAFF. The CDR3 coding sequence is TGTGCCAGCAATAATGGTCACGTCGGCACTGAAGCTTTCTTT. Full variable domain (missing parts from reference TRBV9 and TRBJ1-1): DSGVTQTPKHLITATGQRVTLRCSPRSGDLSVYWYQQSLDQGLQFLIQYYNGEERAKGNILERFSAQQFPDLHSELNLSSLELGDSALYFCASNNGHVGTEAFFGQGTRLTVV.

This clone was found a few times. The CDR3 DNA reads as TGCGCCAGCAGTGAGCCCCGGGGACAGACCTATTCAGATACGCAGTATTTT. This sequence encodes CASSEPRGQTYSDTQYF. The chain employs TRBV10-1 and TRBJ2-3; 7 bases are shared with TRBD1. The CDR3 runs to 17 residues. Looked up from germline, CDR1 is WNHNN and CDR2 is SYGVQD (reference sequence). V lost 2 bases and J lost 4; bases outside the gene matches: 12.

The chain uses TRBV19 and TRBJ1-4, with D possibly being TRBD1 (5 bases). V was shortened by 9 bases and J by 3 bases, with 20 bases between the two germline ends. CDR3 length: 16 amino acids. Germline V CDR1 and CDR2: LNHDA, SQIVND (reference sequence). CDR3 sequence (DNA): TGTGCCAGCTCACCGGGACGGACCACTTCTAATGAAAAACTGTTTTTT. Amino acids: CASSPGRTTSNEKLFF.

The chain links TRBV12-2 to TRBJ2-1. TRBV12-2 corresponds to a pseudogene. The CDR3 is 15 amino acids. This chain's CDR3 is CASRSWRTRYNEQFF. CDR3 coding DNA: TGTGCAAGTCGCTCCTGGAGGACACGCTACAATGAGCAGTTCTTC.

The J gene is TRBJ2-3, the V gene TRBV27, with 8 bases identical to TRBD1. Germline V gene sequence: CDR1 MNHEY, CDR2 SMNVEV (reference sequence). V dropped 6 bases and J dropped 1; count of bases not matched to a gene: 6. This CDR3 has 15 amino acids. CDR3 DNA: TGTGCCAGCAGGTTCAGGGGGCTCGGCACAGATACGCAGTATTTT. As protein: CASRFRGLGTDTQYF.

This chain links TRBV10-3 with TRBJ2-6, with no clear D. Trimming removed 4 bases at V and 2 bases at J, with 6 bases between. Germline V gene sequence: CDR1 ENHRY, CDR2 SYGVKD. The CDR3 has 14 residues. CDR3 bases: TGTGCCATCAGTGGGGTGGCTGGGGCCAACGTCCTGACTTTC. Translating it yields CAISGVAGANVLTF.

This clone came up a few times. The chain joins TRBV10-1 to TRBJ1-1; D is perhaps TRBD1 (5 bases). Looked up from germline, CDR1 is WNHNN and CDR2 is SYGVQD (reference sequence). Trimming pared 4 bases from V and 0 bases from J, leaving 12 bases between. This CDR3 contains 15 residues. CDR3 coding DNA: TGCGCCAGCAGTGGACGGGACTTGCTGAACACTGAAGCTTTCTTT. It specifies CASSGRDLLNTEAFF.